A single sample gave rise to the 13 T cell receptor beta chains below, sequenced in a study of blood T cell repertoires in COVID-19. Measured with immunoSEQ multiplex PCR; TCRdb has only the in-frame clones, and not every one. The top ten clones hold 2% to 2.5% of a sample with under 300,000 clones, around 86% of them seen once. The sequenced sample consisted of peripheral blood. The origin of the receptors is a man younger than 40 who had recovered from COVID-19.

This rearrangement joins TRBV12-5 to TRBJ1-1, with 8 positions matching TRBD1. The CDR3 loop spans 15 amino acids. Losses at the gene ends were 1 base for V and 5 bases for J; bases not matched to a gene: 6. The germline V gene has CDR1 LGHNT and CDR2 FRNRAP. In DNA form, the CDR3 reads TGTGCTAGTGGTTTGGCCAGACAGGGGCTAACTGAAGCTTTCTTT. Its protein is CASGLARQGLTEAFF.

This clone was counted once. The chain employs TRBV21-1 and TRBJ1-1; the table's D call, TRBD1, was not checked against the DNA. TRBV21-1 is a recognized pseudogene. This CDR3 region has 14 residues. The CDR3 is CASSKRGGRWWAFF. CDR3 in DNA: TGTGCCAGCAGCAAACGAGGGGGCAGGTGGTGGGCTTTCTTT.

The gene calls are TRBV19 and TRBJ1-2; 10 positions agree with TRBD1. The length of the CDR3 is 12 residues. The germline V gene encodes CDR1 LNHDA and CDR2 SQIVND (reference sequence). Unmatched junction bases numbered 2, after V lost 7 bases and J lost 6 bases. CDR3: CASTGTGDGYTF. CDR3 DNA sequence: TGTGCCAGTACCGGGACAGGGGATGGCTACACCTTC.

This clone was seen more than once but under ten times. The V gene is TRBV2, the J gene TRBJ1-3; unclear D gene. In germline, CDR1 is SNHLY, CDR2 FYNNEI. V lost 4 bases and J lost 10, with 5 bases in between. This CDR3 is built from 10 residues. In nucleotides, the CDR3 is TGTGCCAGCAGTGTCGGGACCATATATTTT. Encoded protein: CASSVGTIYF.

The chain employs TRBV5-3 and TRBJ1-4, with D perhaps matching TRBD1 (5 bases). TRBV5-3 is known as an ORF, though its function is uncertain. CDR3 length: 15 residues. The ends were cut back, 0 bases at V and 5 bases at J, with 11 bases in the middle. CDR3 protein: CARSLGQGGNEKLFF. The CDR3 region has the DNA TGTGCCAGAAGCTTGGGGCAGGGAGGGAATGAAAAACTGTTTTTT.

V is TRBV10-3 and J is TRBJ1-2; D might be TRBD1 (6 bases). V shed 1 base and J shed 7 bases, with 13 bases lying between them. Germline V gene sequence: CDR1 ENHRY, CDR2 SYGVKD. CDR3 length: 14 amino acids. CDR3 amino acids: CAISEFTGNSGYTF. The CDR3 bases are TGTGCCATCAGTGAGTTCACAGGGAATAGTGGCTACACCTTC.

The rearrangement joins TRBV6-5 to TRBJ2-1; D perhaps matches TRBD2 (7 bases). V lost 0 bases to trimming and J lost 6 bases, with 15 bases between them. The CDR3 runs to 16 residues. Germline V gene lookup returns CDR1 MNHEY and CDR2 SVGAGI. CDR3 residues: CASSYSRGGVGNEQFF. DNA for the CDR3: TGTGCCAGCAGTTACTCGAGAGGGGGGGTTGGCAATGAGCAGTTCTTC.

The rearrangement joins TRBV7-9 to TRBJ2-1, with 10 bases lining up with TRBD2. V gave up 2 bases and J gave up 7 bases; unmatched junction bases: 5. The germline gives CDR1 SEHNR, CDR2 FQNEAQ (reference sequence). This CDR3 has 15 amino acids. The CDR3 DNA follows: TGTGCCAGCAGCTTATTCAGGGGACTAGCGAATGAGCAGTTCTTC. Translating it yields CASSLFRGLANEQFF.

This chain uses TRBV19 with TRBJ2-2; D perhaps matches TRBD1 (6 bases). Trimming removed 2 bases at V and 1 base at J, with 8 bases between. Germline V lookup: CDR1 LNHDA, CDR2 SQIVND (reference sequence). CDR3 size: 15 residues. CDR3 loop: CASSINRVNTGELFF. CDR3 nucleotides: TGTGCCAGTAGTATAAACAGGGTGAACACCGGGGAGCTGTTTTTT.

The rearrangement links TRBV27 to TRBJ2-7, with 7 bases lining up with TRBD1. With 3 bases clipped from V and 3 bases from J, the junction kept 8 bases outside the gene matches. The length of the CDR3 is 15 residues. Germline CDR1 reads MNHEY; CDR2 reads SMNVEV (reference sequence). The CDR3 DNA is TGTGCCAGCAGTTTCAAAAAGACAGGGAACTACGAGCAGTACTTC. Translation gives CASSFKKTGNYEQYF.

The chain employs TRBV4-3 and TRBJ2-2; 9 nucleotides agree with TRBD2. Germline V gives CDR1 LGHNA, CDR2 YSLEER. V lost 1 base and J lost 1; bases outside the gene matches: 13. The CDR3 extends over 20 amino acids. The CDR3 protein is CASSQANRLAGGRNTGELFF. CDR3 sequence (DNA): TGCGCCAGCAGCCAAGCTAATAGACTCGCGGGGGGGAGGAACACCGGGGAGCTGTTTTTT.

The chain is built from TRBV5-8 and TRBJ2-4, with D possibly TRBD1 on 6 matching bases. This CDR3 is 14 amino acids long. Germline lookup yields CDR1 SGHTS and CDR2 YDEGEE. Trimming removed 5 bases from V and 8 bases from J, with 17 bases in between. CDR3 region: CASRPGQFEDIQYF. As DNA, the CDR3 is TGTGCCAGCAGACCCGGACAGTTCGAGGACATTCAGTACTTC.

The rearrangement links TRBV19 to TRBJ2-2, with 7 bases that match TRBD1. CDR3 length: 15 residues. After removal of 5 bases from V and 4 bases from J, the junction contained 7 bases not matched to a gene. Looked up from germline, CDR1 is LNHDA and CDR2 is SQIVND (reference sequence). DNA for the CDR3: TGTGCCAGTAGTGCTTGGGACAGCGGCACCGGGGAGCTGTTTTTT. This encodes CASSAWDSGTGELFF.